This TCR beta chain was recovered during a study of T cells in Graves' hyperthyroidism and ophthalmopathy. Study-wide background: Peripheral blood samples were taken at initial diagnosis, prior to any treatment.

There are a few counts of this clonotype. Graves' hyperthyroidism qualified as stable when ophthalmopathy did not progress within 18 months. Lactation, pregnancy, other autoimmune disease or uncontrolled infection led to exclusion of patients. The germline V gene encodes CDR1 KGHDR and CDR2 SFDVKD. V shed 5 bases, J shed 7 bases, and the junction held 10 bases outside the gene matches. This CDR3 has 18 amino acids. From RNA transcripts, TCR beta CDR3 regions were amplified. Using the HTBI primer set, a first-round RT-PCR was run on the TCR CDR3. TCRdb reprocessed the multiplex PCR reads with MiXCR, giving one entry per CDR3 protein. The profile shows approximately 600,000 distinct CDR3 sequences, roughly 15% of them singletons.

Sequencing was carried out using blood. The chain uses TRBV24-1 and TRBJ2-1; 16 bases are shared with TRBD2. This TCR came from a woman aged 30 to 39 with Graves' hyperthyroidism. The CDR3 loop is CATSVGTSGRAGVNEQFF. As DNA, the CDR3 is TGTGCCACCAGTGTCGGGACTAGCGGGAGGGCCGGCGTTAATGAGCAGTTCTTC.